The rows below give T cell receptor beta chains drawn from one sample of a study of vaccination effects on CD4 cells after COVID-19. No antigen has been assigned to these receptors. The protocol was immunoSEQ multiplex PCR, while the TCRdb copy is restricted to in-frame clones and leaves out a portion. The data hold around 69,000 clones, with approximately 80% observed a single time. Sequencing used CD4+ T cells from PBMCs cultured without peptide, obtained after COVID-19 vaccination. The receptor source for this set is a human donor who received a COVID-19 vaccine. Each CDR3 is given with its conserved first and last residue. A D gene is named only where the DNA matches it firmly. The size field is filled for only some rows; it gives once, few, many or a size class.

abundance: few; j_gene: TRBJ2-1; d_gene: TRBD2; v_gene: TRBV19; CDR3aa: CASSIRELAGVTYNEQFF; CDR3nt: TGTGCCAGTAGTATAAGGGAACTAGCGGGGGTTACCTACAATGAGCAGTTCTTC
abundance: -; j_gene: TRBJ2-1; d_gene: -; v_gene: TRBV2; CDR3aa: CASTRRAEEQFF; CDR3nt: TGTGCCAGCACTCGAAGGGCAGAAGAGCAGTTCTTC
abundance: -; j_gene: TRBJ1-5; d_gene: -; v_gene: TRBV5-6; CDR3aa: CASSSLDSDSQPQHF; CDR3nt: TGTGCCAGCAGCTCTCTCGACAGTGACAGTCAGCCCCAGCATTTT
abundance: -; j_gene: TRBJ1-4; d_gene: -; v_gene: TRBV6-5; CDR3aa: CASSLGRSNEKLFF; CDR3nt: TGTGCCAGCAGTTTGGGACGGAGTAATGAAAAACTGTTTTTT
abundance: -; j_gene: TRBJ1-6; d_gene: -; v_gene: TRBV19; CDR3aa: CASSMTWDIQETPLHF; CDR3nt: TGTGCCAGTAGTATGACGTGGGACATCCAGGAGACACCCCTCCACTTT
abundance: -; j_gene: TRBJ2-3; d_gene: -; v_gene: TRBV5-6; CDR3aa: CASSLYGEDTQYF; CDR3nt: TGTGCCAGCAGCTTATATGGGGAGGATACGCAGTATTTT
abundance: -; j_gene: TRBJ1-1; d_gene: TRBD1; v_gene: TRBV6-4; CDR3aa: CASSGQGDTEAFF; CDR3nt: TGTGCCAGCAGCGGACAGGGGGACACTGAAGCTTTCTTT
abundance: -; j_gene: TRBJ1-1; d_gene: -; v_gene: TRBV28; CDR3aa: CASSETTGPHTEAFF; CDR3nt: TGTGCCAGCAGTGAAACGACGGGCCCCCACACTGAAGCTTTCTTT
abundance: -; j_gene: TRBJ2-3; d_gene: -; v_gene: TRBV5-1; CDR3aa: CASSLVDRQGDTQYF; CDR3nt: TGCGCCAGCAGCCTGGTAGACAGGCAAGGAGATACGCAGTATTTT
abundance: -; j_gene: TRBJ1-4; d_gene: -; v_gene: TRBV12-3/TRBV12-4; CDR3aa: CASSLPGTEKLFF; CDR3nt: TGTGCCAGCAGTTTGCCGGGGACGGAAAAACTGTTTTTT
abundance: once; j_gene: TRBJ1-5; d_gene: TRBD1; v_gene: TRBV18; CDR3aa: CASSPGSGPGGQPQHF; CDR3nt: TGTGCCAGCTCACCAGGGAGCGGGCCAGGGGGACAGCCCCAGCATTTT
abundance: -; j_gene: TRBJ2-2; d_gene: TRBD2; v_gene: TRBV7-3; CDR3aa: CASSLAGGPNTGELFF; CDR3nt: TGTGCCAGCAGCTTAGCGGGGGGGCCGAACACCGGGGAGCTGTTTTTT
abundance: -; j_gene: TRBJ1-2; d_gene: TRBD1; v_gene: TRBV19; CDR3aa: CASSLQETGYRGYTF; CDR3nt: TGTGCCAGTAGTCTGCAGGAGACAGGGTATCGTGGCTACACCTTC
abundance: -; j_gene: TRBJ1-2; d_gene: -; v_gene: TRBV6-2/TRBV6-3; CDR3aa: CASSYSKSGDTGYTF; CDR3nt: TGTGCCAGCAGTTACTCGAAAAGTGGGGATACTGGCTACACCTTC
abundance: -; j_gene: TRBJ1-1; d_gene: TRBD1; v_gene: TRBV5-1; CDR3aa: CASTRGGGGSNTEAFF; CDR3nt: TGCGCCAGCACCCGGGGAGGAGGGGGCAGTAACACTGAAGCTTTCTTT
abundance: -; j_gene: TRBJ2-1; d_gene: -; v_gene: TRBV30; CDR3aa: CAWSRLVGSRNEQFF; CDR3nt: TGTGCCTGGAGTAGGCTTGTCGGATCGAGAAATGAGCAGTTCTTC